Shown below are 5 T cell receptor beta chains from a single sample sequenced in a study of T cell repertoires in aging, cancer and after chemotherapy. Peripheral blood genomic DNA, not sorted cells or RNA, was the template. Rearranged V-D-J TRB sequences were amplified with a mixed TRB-A/B primer pool. TCRdb reanalysed the multiplex PCR reads using MiXCR and keeps one entry per CDR3 protein. Of around 2,000 distinct CDR3 sequences listed, roughly 25% are singletons. The sequenced sample was blood. The receptors derive from a human donor with a solid tumor.

The chain employs TRBV4-1 and TRBJ1-3, with TRBD1 as a possible D gene (5 bases). CDR3 length: 15 amino acids. Germline assignment: CDR1 MGHRA and CDR2 YSYEKL. V was shortened by 3 bases and J by 0 bases, with 9 bases between the two germline ends. The DNA of the CDR3 is TGCGCCAGCAGCCACCCGGGGCCCTCTGGAAACACCATATATTTT. This encodes CASSHPGPSGNTIYF.

This clonotype is large in the sample. J is TRBJ1-6 and V is TRBV12-3 or TRBV12-4, with D tentatively TRBD1 (6 bases). This CDR3 has 14 amino acids. Trimming pared 6 bases from V and 4 bases from J, leaving 10 bases between. The CDR3 coding sequence is TGTGCCAGCAGCCAAACAGGGTATAATTCACCCCTCCACTTT. This translates into CASSQTGYNSPLHF.

The rearrangement joins TRBV4-3 to TRBJ2-2; 8 nucleotides line up with TRBD2. CDR3 length: 19 residues. Per germline, CDR1 LGHNA and CDR2 YSLEER. The ends lost 3 bases at V and 0 bases at J; junction bases unmatched: 12. This CDR3 reads CASSHQGERGTPNTGELFF. The CDR3 bases are TGCGCCAGCAGCCACCAGGGAGAGCGGGGGACCCCGAACACCGGGGAGCTGTTTTTT.

Judged by abundance, this clonotype is medium-sized. The rearrangement uses TRBV6-6 and TRBJ2-3; D call uncertain. Trimming stripped 7 bases from V and 6 bases from J, with 14 bases between. CDR3 size: 13 residues. Germline loops: CDR1 MNHNY, CDR2 SVGAGI (reference sequence). CDR3 residues: CASIDTPRDTQYF. The DNA for the CDR3 is TGTGCCAGCATTGACACCCCGCGGGATACGCAGTATTTT.

This clonotype was seen a handful of times. The chain joins TRBV28 to TRBJ1-1, with TRBD1 matching over 8 bases. This CDR3 has 11 residues. The V gene's germline CDR1 is MDHEN and CDR2 SYDVKM. Trimming at V came to 6 bases and at J to 11 bases, leaving 5 bases not matched to a gene. This CDR3 reads CASRDRVGAFF. CDR3 nucleotide sequence: TGTGCCAGCAGGGACAGGGTCGGGGCTTTCTTT.